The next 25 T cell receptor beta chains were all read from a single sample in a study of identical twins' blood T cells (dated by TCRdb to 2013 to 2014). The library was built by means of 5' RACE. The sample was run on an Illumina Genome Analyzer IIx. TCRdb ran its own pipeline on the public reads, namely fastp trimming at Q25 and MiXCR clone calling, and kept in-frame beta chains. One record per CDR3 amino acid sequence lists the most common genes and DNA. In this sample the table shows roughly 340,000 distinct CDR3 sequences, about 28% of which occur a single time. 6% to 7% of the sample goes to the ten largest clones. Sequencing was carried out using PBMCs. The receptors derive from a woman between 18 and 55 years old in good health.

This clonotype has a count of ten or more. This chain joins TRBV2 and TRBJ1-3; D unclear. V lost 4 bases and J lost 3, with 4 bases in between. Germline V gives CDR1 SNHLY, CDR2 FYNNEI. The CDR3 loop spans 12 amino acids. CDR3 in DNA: TGTGCCAGCAGTGGCGATGGAAACACCATATATTTT. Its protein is CASSGDGNTIYF.

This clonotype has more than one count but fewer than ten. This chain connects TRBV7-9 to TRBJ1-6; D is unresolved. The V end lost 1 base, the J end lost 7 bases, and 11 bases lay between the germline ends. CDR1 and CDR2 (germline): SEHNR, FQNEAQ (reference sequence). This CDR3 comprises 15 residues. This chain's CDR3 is CASSLGRHLNSPLHF. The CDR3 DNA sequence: TGTGCCAGCAGCTTAGGGAGACATCTCAATTCACCCCTCCACTTT.

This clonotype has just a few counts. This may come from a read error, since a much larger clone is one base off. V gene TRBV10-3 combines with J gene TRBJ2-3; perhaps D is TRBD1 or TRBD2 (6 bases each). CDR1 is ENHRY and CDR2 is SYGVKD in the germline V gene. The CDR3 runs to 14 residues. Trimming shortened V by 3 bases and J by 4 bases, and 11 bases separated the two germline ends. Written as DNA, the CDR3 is TGTGCCATCAGTGAACACGGGGGCGCAGATACGCAGTATTTT. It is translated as CAISEHGGADTQYF.

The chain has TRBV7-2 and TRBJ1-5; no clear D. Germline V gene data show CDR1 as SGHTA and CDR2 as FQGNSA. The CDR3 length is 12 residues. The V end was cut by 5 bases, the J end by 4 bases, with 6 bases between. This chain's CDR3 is CASSVRNQPQHF. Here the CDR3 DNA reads TGTGCCAGCAGCGTACGTAATCAGCCCCAGCATTTT. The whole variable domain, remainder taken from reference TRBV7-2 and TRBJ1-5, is GAGVSQSPSNKVTEKGKDVELRCDPISGHTALYWYRQSLGQGLEFLIYFQGNSAPDKSGLPSDRFSAERTGGSVSTLTIQRTQQEDSAVYLCASSVRNQPQHFGDGTRLSIL.

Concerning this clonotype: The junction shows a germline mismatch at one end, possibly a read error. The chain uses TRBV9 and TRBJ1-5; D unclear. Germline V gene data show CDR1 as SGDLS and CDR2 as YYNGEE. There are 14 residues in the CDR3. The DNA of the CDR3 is TGTGCCATCAGCGTAGGTCTCGTTGAACAGCCCCAGCATTTT. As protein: CAISVGLVEQPQHF.

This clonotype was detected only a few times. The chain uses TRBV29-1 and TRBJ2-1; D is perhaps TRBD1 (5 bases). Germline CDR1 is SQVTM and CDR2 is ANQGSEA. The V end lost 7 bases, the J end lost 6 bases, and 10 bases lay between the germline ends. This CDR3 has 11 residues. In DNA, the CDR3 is TGCAGCGGGGGCAGGGTCAATGAGCAGTTCTTC. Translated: CSGGRVNEQFF.

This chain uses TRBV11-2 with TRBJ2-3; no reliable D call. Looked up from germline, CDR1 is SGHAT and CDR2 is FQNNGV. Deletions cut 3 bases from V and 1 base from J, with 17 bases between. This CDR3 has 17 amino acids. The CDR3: CASSFRAAGWGTDTQYF. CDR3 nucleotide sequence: TGTGCCAGCAGCTTTCGGGCCGCCGGGTGGGGCACAGATACGCAGTATTTT.

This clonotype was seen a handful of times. CDR3: CASSRSMGEKLFF. The CDR3 DNA follows: TGTGCCAGCAGCCGTTCCATGGGGGAAAAACTGTTTTTT. This chain connects TRBV3-1 to TRBJ1-4; no clear D gene. The CDR3 covers 13 residues. The V and J ends lost 4 bases and 8 bases respectively, with 11 bases between them. Germline lookup yields CDR1 LGHDT and CDR2 YNNKEL (reference sequence).

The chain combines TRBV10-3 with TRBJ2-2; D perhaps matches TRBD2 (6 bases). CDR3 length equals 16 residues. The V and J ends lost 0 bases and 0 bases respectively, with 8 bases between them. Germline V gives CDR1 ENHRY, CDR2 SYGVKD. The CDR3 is CAISESTGANTGELFF. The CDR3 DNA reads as TGTGCCATCAGTGAGTCGACGGGGGCGAACACCGGGGAGCTGTTTTTT.

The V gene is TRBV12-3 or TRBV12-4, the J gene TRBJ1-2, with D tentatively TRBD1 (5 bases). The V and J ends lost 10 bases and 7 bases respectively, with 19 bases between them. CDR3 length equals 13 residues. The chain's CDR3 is CANRLDRIGGYTF. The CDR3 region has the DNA TGTGCCAACAGGCTAGACAGAATCGGTGGCTACACCTTC.

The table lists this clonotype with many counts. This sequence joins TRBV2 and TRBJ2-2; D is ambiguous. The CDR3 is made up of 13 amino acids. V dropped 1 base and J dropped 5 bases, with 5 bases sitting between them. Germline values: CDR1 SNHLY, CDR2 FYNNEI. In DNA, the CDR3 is TGTGCCAGCAGTGAAGGGGGTACCGGGGAGCTGTTTTTT. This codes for CASSEGGTGELFF.

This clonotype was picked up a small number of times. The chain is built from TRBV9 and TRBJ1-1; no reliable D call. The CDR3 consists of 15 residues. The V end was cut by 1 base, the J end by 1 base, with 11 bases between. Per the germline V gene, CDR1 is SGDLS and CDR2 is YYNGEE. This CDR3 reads CASSVIPAGNTEAFF. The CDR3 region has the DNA TGTGCCAGCAGCGTAATACCTGCGGGGAACACTGAAGCTTTCTTT.

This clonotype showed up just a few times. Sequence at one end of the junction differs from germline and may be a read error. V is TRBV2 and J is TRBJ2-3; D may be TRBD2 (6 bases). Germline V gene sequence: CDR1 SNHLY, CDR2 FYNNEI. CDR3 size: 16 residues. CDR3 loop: CASNPGQGLFTDAQYF. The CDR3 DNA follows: TGTGCCAGCAATCCTGGTCAGGGACTTTTCACAGATGCGCAGTATTTT.

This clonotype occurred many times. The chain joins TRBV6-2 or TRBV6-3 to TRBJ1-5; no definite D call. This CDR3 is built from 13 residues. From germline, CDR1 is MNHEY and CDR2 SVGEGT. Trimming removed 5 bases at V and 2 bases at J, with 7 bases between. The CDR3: CASSRQGNQPQHF. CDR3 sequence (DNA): TGTGCCAGCAGTCGGCAGGGCAATCAGCCCCAGCATTTT.

The CDR3 sequence: CASSRTALNEKLFF. CDR3 nucleotide sequence: TGTGCCAGCAGCCGGACAGCACTTAATGAAAAACTGTTTTTT. The chain combines TRBV7-6 with TRBJ1-4, with TRBD1 as a possible D gene (6 bases). CDR1 is SGHVS, CDR2 FNYEAQ, per germline. Trimming cost V 5 bases and J 4 bases, with 11 bases left between them. The CDR3 loop spans 14 amino acids.

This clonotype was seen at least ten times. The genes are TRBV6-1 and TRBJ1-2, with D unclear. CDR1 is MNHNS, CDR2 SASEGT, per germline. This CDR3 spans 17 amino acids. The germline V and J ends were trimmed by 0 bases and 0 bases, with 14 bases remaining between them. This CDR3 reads CASSEALLMMANYGYTF. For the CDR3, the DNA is TGTGCCAGCAGTGAAGCGCTTCTGATGATGGCTAACTATGGCTACACCTTC.

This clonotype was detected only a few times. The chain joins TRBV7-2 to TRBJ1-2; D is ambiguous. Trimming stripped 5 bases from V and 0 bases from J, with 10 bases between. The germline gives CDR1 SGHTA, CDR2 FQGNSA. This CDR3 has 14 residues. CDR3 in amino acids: CASSLIPSNYGYTF. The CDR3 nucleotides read TGTGCCAGCAGCCTAATTCCGTCTAACTATGGCTACACCTTC.

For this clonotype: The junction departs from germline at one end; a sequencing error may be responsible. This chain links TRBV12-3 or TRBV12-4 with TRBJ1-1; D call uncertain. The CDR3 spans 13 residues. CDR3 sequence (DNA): TGTGCCAGCAGTTGGGTGAGTGGCACTGAAACTTTCTTT. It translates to CASSWVSGTETFF.

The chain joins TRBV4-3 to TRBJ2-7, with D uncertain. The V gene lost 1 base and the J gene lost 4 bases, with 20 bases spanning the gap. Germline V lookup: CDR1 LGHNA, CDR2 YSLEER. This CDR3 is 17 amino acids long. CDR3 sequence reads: CASSQGLAAGETYEQYF. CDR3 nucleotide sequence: TGCGCCAGCAGCCAAGGGTTGGCGGCAGGAGAGACTTACGAGCAGTACTTC.

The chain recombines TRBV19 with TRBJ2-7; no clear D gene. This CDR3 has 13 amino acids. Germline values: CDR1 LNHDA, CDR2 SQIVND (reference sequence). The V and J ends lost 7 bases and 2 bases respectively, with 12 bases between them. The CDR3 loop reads CASNKGLTYEQYF. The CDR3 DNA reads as TGTGCCAGTAATAAGGGCCTTACCTACGAGCAGTACTTC.

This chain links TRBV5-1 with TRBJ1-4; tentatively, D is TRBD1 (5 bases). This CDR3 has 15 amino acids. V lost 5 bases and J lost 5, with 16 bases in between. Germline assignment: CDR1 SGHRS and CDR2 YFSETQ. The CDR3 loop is CASRPAGPTNEKLFF. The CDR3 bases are TGCGCCAGCAGACCGGCGGGACCGACGAATGAAAAACTGTTTTTT.

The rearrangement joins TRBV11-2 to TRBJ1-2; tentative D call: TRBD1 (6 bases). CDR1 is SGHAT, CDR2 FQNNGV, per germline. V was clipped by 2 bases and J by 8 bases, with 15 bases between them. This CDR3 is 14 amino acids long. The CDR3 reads CASSLSQTGMGYTF. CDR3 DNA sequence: TGTGCCAGCAGCTTAAGCCAAACAGGGATGGGCTACACCTTC.

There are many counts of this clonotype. In DNA form, the CDR3 reads TGTGCCAGCAGTTATGGCTGGGCAGCCACTAACTATGGCTACACCTTC. Amino acid sequence: CASSYGWAATNYGYTF. V gene TRBV6-6 combines with J gene TRBJ1-2; D is unresolved. The CDR3 extends over 16 amino acids. Trimming removed 3 bases from V and 0 bases from J, with 14 bases in between. Germline CDR1 and CDR2: MNHNY and SVGAGI (reference sequence).

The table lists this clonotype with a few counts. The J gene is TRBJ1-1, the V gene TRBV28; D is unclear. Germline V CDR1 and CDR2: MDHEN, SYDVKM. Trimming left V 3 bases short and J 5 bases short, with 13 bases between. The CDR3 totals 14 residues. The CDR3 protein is CASSLGGPRTEAFF. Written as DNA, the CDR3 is TGTGCCAGCAGTTTGGGAGGGCCGAGGACTGAAGCTTTCTTT.

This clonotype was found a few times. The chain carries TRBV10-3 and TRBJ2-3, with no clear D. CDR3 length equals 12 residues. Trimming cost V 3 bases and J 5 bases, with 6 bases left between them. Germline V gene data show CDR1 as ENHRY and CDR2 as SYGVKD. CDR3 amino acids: CAISDSRDTQYF. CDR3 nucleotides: TGTGCCATCAGTGATTCGCGAGATACGCAGTATTTT.